The clone carrying this T cell receptor beta chain has at least ten counts. RNA transcripts served as the template for amplifying TCR beta CDR3 regions. The study used the HTBI primer set for a first-round RT-PCR of the TCR CDR3. TCRdb re-derived calls from the multiplex PCR reads in MiXCR, one entry per CDR3 protein. The table lists about 570,000 distinct CDR3 sequences, 14% of them singletons. This entry is derived from a study of T cells in Graves' hyperthyroidism and ophthalmopathy. This CDR3 is 13 amino acids long. V lost 4 bases to trimming and J lost 1 base, with 10 bases between them. Germline V gene lookup returns CDR1 DFQATT and CDR2 SNEGSKA (reference sequence).

The V and J genes are TRBV20-1 and TRBJ1-1; the D is unclear. The sequence derives from a woman between 35 and 50 years old with Graves' hyperthyroidism. Sequenced sample: blood. The CDR3, as DNA: TGCAGTGCTATCCCTGGGTCGAACACTGAAGCTTTCTTT. Translating gives CSAIPGSNTEAFF.